The 18 T cell receptor beta chains presented below share a single source sample, sequenced in a study of blood T cell repertoires in COVID-19. TCRdb's table, derived via immunoSEQ multiplex PCR, lists solely in-frame clones and lacks some. The sample contains roughly 500,000 clones, around 89% of which appear only once. What was sequenced was PBMCs or T cells enriched from blood (not recorded which). The receptors stem from a woman in her thirties or forties who had recovered from COVID-19.

In the case of this clone: This same CDR3 is encoded by further DNA sequences in the sample. The CDR3: CASSIGRNTEAFF. The CDR3 DNA sequence: TGTGCCAGTAGTATCGGTAGGAACACTGAAGCTTTCTTT. The rearrangement joins TRBV19 to TRBJ1-1; D remains unclear. Germline V lookup: CDR1 LNHDA, CDR2 SQIVND (reference sequence). V was pared by 3 bases and J by 1 base, with 6 bases between. There are 13 residues in the CDR3.

The chain couples TRBV6-2 or TRBV6-3 to TRBJ1-5, with D maybe TRBD1 (5 bases). The CDR3 totals 17 residues. Trimming pared 0 bases from V and 0 bases from J, leaving 12 bases between. In germline, CDR1 is MNHEY, CDR2 SVGEGT. Here the CDR3 DNA reads TGTGCCAGCAGTTACTCGCAGGGAAGCCATAGCAATCAGCCCCAGCATTTT. It is translated as CASSYSQGSHSNQPQHF.

This clone was counted between two and nine times. This rearrangement joins TRBV7-9 to TRBJ1-2; 8 bases agree with TRBD1. Germline V CDR1 and CDR2: SEHNR, FQNEAQ (reference sequence). Unmatched junction bases numbered 11, after V lost 4 bases and J lost 10 bases. The CDR3 extends over 14 amino acids. DNA of the CDR3: TGTGCCAGCAGCTGGGGGACAGGAGAGTCCGACTACACCTTC. It translates to CASSWGTGESDYTF.

The V call is TRBV6-2 or TRBV6-3, the J call TRBJ2-5, with D possibly being TRBD2 (7 bases). Trimming pared 6 bases from V and 4 bases from J, leaving 21 bases between. Germline assignment: CDR1 MNHEY and CDR2 SVGEGT. CDR3 size: 16 residues. The CDR3 DNA follows: TGTGCCAGCAGCCCCATGGGGGGGGGCGAAGGAGAGACCCAGTACTTC. This codes for CASSPMGGGEGETQYF.

The chain has TRBV2 and TRBJ2-5; TRBD2 agrees at 9 bases. Trimming removed 1 base from V and 7 bases from J; junction bases left unmatched: 10. Germline V lookup: CDR1 SNHLY, CDR2 FYNNEI. The CDR3 covers 16 residues. CDR3 DNA: TGTGCCAGCAGTGAAGTGTCTGGGGCGGGAGGGGGGACCCAGTACTTC. Its protein product is CASSEVSGAGGGTQYF.

The table lists this clone with a count of one. The chain carries TRBV6-2 or TRBV6-3 and TRBJ1-1; a possible D gene is TRBD1 (5 bases). Trimming removed 4 bases at V and 4 bases at J, with 10 bases between. CDR1 and CDR2 from the germline V gene are MNHEY and SVGEGT. This CDR3 is 13 amino acids long. CDR3 sequence reads: CASSSQGTTEAFF. DNA of the CDR3: TGTGCCAGCAGTTCCCAGGGTACCACTGAAGCTTTCTTT.

This clone was recorded a few times. The V call is TRBV10-1, the J call TRBJ2-1, with 8 nucleotides matching TRBD2. The CDR3 loop spans 12 amino acids. Looked up from germline, CDR1 is WNHNN and CDR2 is SYGVQD (reference sequence). After removal of 0 bases from V and 13 bases from J, the junction contained 2 bases not matched to a gene. The CDR3 region is CASSESSGSQFF. CDR3 bases: TGCGCCAGCAGTGAGTCGAGCGGGAGTCAGTTCTTC.

The rearrangement joins TRBV11-3 to TRBJ2-5; 8 bases map to TRBD1. This CDR3 comprises 16 residues. Germline V gives CDR1 SGHNT, CDR2 YENEEA. The V gene end was trimmed by 1 base and the J gene end by 5 bases; junction bases not matched to a gene: 9. The CDR3 nucleotides are TGTGCCAGCAGCTTAGGAGGATCAGGGGGCCGGGAGACCCAGTACTTC. As protein: CASSLGGSGGRETQYF. Combining the CDR3 with reference TRBV11-3 and TRBJ2-5 gives the whole variable domain EAGVVQSPRYKIIEKKQPVAFWCNPISGHNTLYWYLQNLGQGPELLIRYENEEAVDDSQLPKDRFSAERLKGVDSTLKIQPAELGDSAVYLCASSLGGSGGRETQYFGPGTRLLVL.

As to this clone: The junction and the germline gene differ at one end; a read error may be behind it. This sequence joins TRBV5-1 and TRBJ2-3, with TRBD1 identical over 8 bases. The CDR3 contains 14 residues. CDR1 and CDR2 (germline): SGHRS, YFSETQ. The CDR3 is CASSLEEGTGTQYF. The CDR3 region has the DNA TGCGCCAGCAGCTTGGAAGAGGGGACAGGTACGCAGTATTTT.

The chain carries TRBV18 and TRBJ1-1; D possibly corresponds to TRBD1 (6 bases). The germline V and J ends were trimmed by 3 bases and 0 bases, with 11 bases remaining between them. CDR1 and CDR2 (germline): KGHSH, LQKENI. This CDR3 contains 15 residues. Written as DNA, the CDR3 is TGTGCCAGCTCACCGCCCGGGACACTGAACACTGAAGCTTTCTTT. Amino acids: CASSPPGTLNTEAFF.

The V gene is TRBV18, the J gene TRBJ1-1; 7 bases align to TRBD1. The J segment lost 4 bases and the V segment lost 2 bases, leaving 4 bases of the junction unmatched. The CDR3 is made up of 14 amino acids. Germline V gives CDR1 KGHSH, CDR2 LQKENI. The DNA for the CDR3 is TGTGCCAGCTCACCAAATGAGGGGGCCACTGAAGCTTTCTTT. Its protein product is CASSPNEGATEAFF.

V usage is TRBV10-2 and J usage is TRBJ1-4; 7 bases map to TRBD1. CDR1 is WSHSY, CDR2 SAAADI, per germline. Trimming removed 3 bases from V and 6 bases from J; junction bases left unmatched: 10. This CDR3 contains 16 residues. The CDR3 bases are TGCGCCAGCAGTGAATCCTACGACAGGGACCATGAAAAACTGTTTTTT. This encodes CASSESYDRDHEKLFF.

CDR3 sequence reads: CASRTGPTYEQYF. In DNA form, the CDR3 reads TGTGCCAGCAGGACAGGTCCAACCTACGAGCAGTACTTC. The chain combines TRBV5-4 with TRBJ2-7; weak D call: TRBD1 (6 bases). V was pared by 5 bases and J by 2 bases, with 11 bases between. Germline V gene data show CDR1 as SGHNT and CDR2 as YYREEE (reference sequence). This CDR3 contains 13 residues.

V gene TRBV27 combines with J gene TRBJ2-7; a weak D match, TRBD2 (6 bases). This CDR3 region has 14 residues. Trimming stripped 0 bases from V and 3 bases from J, with 9 bases between. Per the germline V gene, CDR1 is MNHEY and CDR2 is SMNVEV (reference sequence). The CDR3 DNA reads TGTGCCAGCAGTTTATCGCGACTAGTCTACGAGCAGTACTTC. This translates into CASSLSRLVYEQYF.

The J gene is TRBJ1-6, the V gene TRBV30; perhaps TRBD1 as D (5 bases). Germline assignment: CDR1 GTSNPN and CDR2 SVGIG (reference sequence). The CDR3 is 13 residues long. V was pared by 6 bases and J by 7 bases, with 13 bases between. CDR3: CACPGGGNSPLHF. CDR3 in DNA: TGTGCCTGCCCCGGGGGGGGAAATTCACCCCTCCACTTT.

This sequence joins TRBV18 and TRBJ1-1; D gene ambiguous. This CDR3 has 14 amino acids. Looked up from germline, CDR1 is KGHSH and CDR2 is LQKENI. The V end was cut by 2 bases, the J end by 0 bases, with 7 bases between. For the CDR3, the DNA is TGTGCCAGCTCACCAACAGAGATGAACACTGAAGCTTTCTTT. It codes for CASSPTEMNTEAFF.

The chain joins TRBV11-3 to TRBJ2-1, with 8 bases matching TRBD1. Trimming took 5 bases from V and 9 from J; bases not matched to a gene: 9. The CDR3 runs to 14 residues. Germline CDR1 SGHNT, CDR2 YENEEA. The CDR3 DNA is TGTGCCAGCAGCACCCGGACAGGGAAGGGTGAGCAGTTCTTC. Protein sequence: CASSTRTGKGEQFF.

This clone was counted only a few times. The chain combines TRBV20-1 with TRBJ1-5, with D hard to call. CDR1 DFQATT and CDR2 SNEGSKA come from the germline V gene (reference sequence). This CDR3 region has 13 residues. Between the trimmed V and J ends, which lost 3 bases and 0 bases, there was a span of 6 bases. The CDR3 sequence: CSASQDSNQPQHF. CDR3 DNA sequence: TGCAGTGCTAGTCAGGATAGCAATCAGCCCCAGCATTTT.